These T cell receptor beta chains were read from a single sample in a study of T cells in localized non-small cell lung cancer. Using immunoSEQ multiplex PCR, the repertoire was profiled, and TCRdb retains in-frame clones only, with some absent. Seen here are around 28,000 clones, around nine tenths observed once, and the top ten hold about 2.9%. The specimen was peripheral blood, collected before any cancer treatment. The origin of the receptors is a female donor older than 55 with stage I lung adenocarcinoma. CDR3s include the opening cysteine and the closing phenylalanine or tryptophan. A D gene is named only where the DNA matches it firmly. Clone size appears in some rows only: once, few, many, or a class for an expanded clone.

J gene: TRBJ2-3; V gene: TRBV9; D gene: .; clone size: once; CDR3 DNA: TGTGCCAGCAGCGCCCGGATCGTTGTGGGCACAGATACGCAGTATTTT; CDR3 protein: CASSARIVVGTDTQYF
J gene: TRBJ2-2; V gene: TRBV18; D gene: .; clone size: once; CDR3 DNA: TGTGCCAGCTCACCTGTGAACACCGGGGAGCTGTTTTTT; CDR3 protein: CASSPVNTGELFF
J gene: TRBJ1-5; V gene: TRBV19; D gene: .; clone size: .; CDR3 DNA: TGTGCCAGTAGTAAGGGTAATCAGCCCCAGCATTTT; CDR3 protein: CASSKGNQPQHF
J gene: TRBJ2-5; V gene: TRBV27; D gene: .; clone size: .; CDR3 DNA: TGTGCCAGCAGTTTATATCGCGTTAGCGGAGAGACCCAGTACTTC; CDR3 protein: CASSLYRVSGETQYF
J gene: TRBJ2-7; V gene: TRBV6-5; D gene: TRBD1; clone size: .; CDR3 DNA: TGTGCCAGCAGTTCCGCCGGGACAGGGGAGTACTTC; CDR3 protein: CASSSAGTGEYF
J gene: TRBJ2-7; V gene: TRBV6-6; D gene: .; clone size: .; CDR3 DNA: TGTGCCAGCCCTCACATCGGCATTGGGGAGCAGTACTTC; CDR3 protein: CASPHIGIGEQYF
J gene: TRBJ2-1; V gene: TRBV5-1; D gene: TRBD2; clone size: .; CDR3 DNA: TGCGCCAGCAGCTTGGGGACTAGCGGGACTGAGCAGTTCTTC; CDR3 protein: CASSLGTSGTEQFF
J gene: TRBJ2-1; V gene: TRBV2; D gene: TRBD2; clone size: .; CDR3 DNA: TGTGCCAGCAGAATAAGCGGGAGCTCCTACAATGAGCAGTTCTTC; CDR3 protein: CASRISGSSYNEQFF
J gene: TRBJ2-3; V gene: TRBV19; D gene: TRBD1; clone size: .; CDR3 DNA: TGTGCCAGTAGTATTTGGGGACAGCGCACAGATACGCAGTATTTT; CDR3 protein: CASSIWGQRTDTQYF
J gene: TRBJ2-1; V gene: TRBV2; D gene: .; clone size: .; CDR3 DNA: TGTGCCAGCAGTGAAAGGGGCTCCTCCTACAATGAGCAGTTCTTC; CDR3 protein: CASSERGSSYNEQFF
J gene: TRBJ2-7; V gene: TRBV27; D gene: TRBD2; clone size: .; CDR3 DNA: TGTGCCAGCAGTTTCCTAGCGGGGTCCTACGAGCAGTACTTC; CDR3 protein: CASSFLAGSYEQYF
J gene: TRBJ1-1; V gene: TRBV19; D gene: .; clone size: once; CDR3 DNA: TGTGCCAGTAGAGCCCAGGGAGGCACTGAAGCTTTCTTT; CDR3 protein: CASRAQGGTEAFF
J gene: TRBJ2-2; V gene: TRBV7-2; D gene: .; clone size: .; CDR3 DNA: TGTGCCAGCAGCTTGGGGGGGCCAGGCACCGGGGAGCTGTTTTTT; CDR3 protein: CASSLGGPGTGELFF
J gene: TRBJ2-7; V gene: TRBV19; D gene: TRBD1; clone size: once; CDR3 DNA: TGTGCCAGTAGTAGTCCCGGACAGGTGAAATACGAGCAGTACTTC; CDR3 protein: CASSSPGQVKYEQYF
J gene: TRBJ2-7; V gene: TRBV27; D gene: TRBD2; clone size: .; CDR3 DNA: TGTGCCAGCAGTTTACGAAGGGAGGGCGAGCAGTACTTC; CDR3 protein: CASSLRREGEQYF
J gene: TRBJ2-7; V gene: TRBV5-1; D gene: TRBD2; clone size: .; CDR3 DNA: TGCGCCAGCAGCCTCCAGCGGGAGGGCCCTTACGAGCAGTACTTC; CDR3 protein: CASSLQREGPYEQYF
J gene: TRBJ1-1; V gene: TRBV28; D gene: .; clone size: .; CDR3 DNA: TGTGCCAGCGGACACAGGGTTTTGAACACTGAAGCTTTCTTT; CDR3 protein: CASGHRVLNTEAFF
J gene: TRBJ1-5; V gene: TRBV19; D gene: .; clone size: .; CDR3 DNA: TGTGCCAGTAGTAGCTACGAGCGGAGCAATCAGCCCCAGCATTTT; CDR3 protein: CASSSYERSNQPQHF
J gene: TRBJ2-2; V gene: TRBV5-1; D gene: .; clone size: .; CDR3 DNA: TGCGCCAGCAGCTTACTAGGGCCCTTGAACACCGGGGAGCTGTTTTTT; CDR3 protein: CASSLLGPLNTGELFF
J gene: TRBJ2-4; V gene: TRBV28; D gene: TRBD2; clone size: .; CDR3 DNA: TGTGCCAGCAGTTTATGGACGGGGGGGGGCGTAGCCAAAAACATTCAGTACTTC; CDR3 protein: CASSLWTGGGVAKNIQYF
J gene: TRBJ2-7; V gene: TRBV6-5; D gene: TRBD2; clone size: .; CDR3 DNA: TGTGCCAGCAGCAGACTAGCGGGGCTGGAGCAGTACTTC; CDR3 protein: CASSRLAGLEQYF
J gene: TRBJ1-1; V gene: TRBV18; D gene: TRBD1; clone size: .; CDR3 DNA: TGTGCCAGCTCACCACCGGGAGGGGGCGGCTCTGAAGCTTTCTTT; CDR3 protein: CASSPPGGGGSEAFF
J gene: TRBJ2-3; V gene: TRBV27; D gene: TRBD2; clone size: .; CDR3 DNA: TGTGCCAGCAGCTTGAGAGGGGCTAGCGGAACCACAGATACGCAGTATTTT; CDR3 protein: CASSLRGASGTTDTQYF
J gene: TRBJ2-3; V gene: TRBV4-3; D gene: TRBD1; clone size: few; CDR3 DNA: TGCGCCAGCAGCCGCTGGGACAGAAGCACAGATACGCAGTATTTT; CDR3 protein: CASSRWDRSTDTQYF
J gene: TRBJ2-3; V gene: TRBV18; D gene: .; clone size: .; CDR3 DNA: TGTGCCAGCTCACCGTTGAGTTCTAGCACAGATACGCAGTATTTT; CDR3 protein: CASSPLSSSTDTQYF
J gene: TRBJ1-5; V gene: TRBV4-2; D gene: .; clone size: .; CDR3 DNA: TGTGCCAGCAGCCAAGGGACAGCTGAAAATCAGCCCCAGCATTTT; CDR3 protein: CASSQGTAENQPQHF
J gene: TRBJ2-4; V gene: TRBV27; D gene: .; clone size: .; CDR3 DNA: TGTGCCAGCAGTAACAGGGAGGCGGCAAACATTCAGTACTTC; CDR3 protein: CASSNREAANIQYF
J gene: TRBJ1-3; V gene: TRBV15; D gene: .; clone size: once; CDR3 DNA: TGTGCCACCAGCAGGGATCTCTCTGGAAACACCATATATTTT; CDR3 protein: CATSRDLSGNTIYF
J gene: TRBJ1-1; V gene: TRBV7-3; D gene: .; clone size: .; CDR3 DNA: TGTGCCAGCAGCCTCATGGAGGGGAACACTGAAGCTTTCTTT; CDR3 protein: CASSLMEGNTEAFF